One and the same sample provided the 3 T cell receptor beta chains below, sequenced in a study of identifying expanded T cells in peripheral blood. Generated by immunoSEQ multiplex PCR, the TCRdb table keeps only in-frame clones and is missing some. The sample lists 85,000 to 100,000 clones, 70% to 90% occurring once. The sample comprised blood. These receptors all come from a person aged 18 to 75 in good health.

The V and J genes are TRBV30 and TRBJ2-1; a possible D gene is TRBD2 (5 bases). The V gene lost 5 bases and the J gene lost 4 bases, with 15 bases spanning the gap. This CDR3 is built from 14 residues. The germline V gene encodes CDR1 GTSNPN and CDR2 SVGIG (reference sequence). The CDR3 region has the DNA TGTGCCTGGGCCTCAGGCGGGCTATACAATGAGCAGTTCTTC. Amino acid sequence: CAWASGGLYNEQFF.

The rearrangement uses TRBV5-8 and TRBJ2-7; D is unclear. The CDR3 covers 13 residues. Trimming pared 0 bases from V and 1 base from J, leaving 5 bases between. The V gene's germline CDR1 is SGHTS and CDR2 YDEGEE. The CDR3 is CASSLDGSYEQYF. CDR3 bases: TGTGCCAGCAGCTTGGACGGATCCTACGAGCAGTACTTC.

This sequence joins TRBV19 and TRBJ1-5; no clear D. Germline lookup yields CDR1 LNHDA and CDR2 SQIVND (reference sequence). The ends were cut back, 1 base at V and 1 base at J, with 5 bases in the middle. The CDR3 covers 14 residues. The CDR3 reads CASSIGGSNQPQHF. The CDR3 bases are TGTGCCAGTAGTATAGGTGGGAGCAATCAGCCCCAGCATTTT.